One and the same sample provided the 8 T cell receptor beta chains below, sequenced in a study of blood T cell repertoires in COVID-19. Measured with immunoSEQ multiplex PCR; TCRdb has only the in-frame clones, and not every one. Of some 120,000 clones in the sample, just over 90% were seen once. The specimen was peripheral blood. Source of these receptors: a human donor with active COVID-19. The donor label of this sample is uncertain.

This clone was observed a single time. This chain uses TRBV5-8 with TRBJ2-7; 9 bases map to TRBD1. CDR1 and CDR2 from the germline V gene are SGHTS and YDEGEE. The V and J ends lost 4 bases and 4 bases, in that order; junction bases with no gene match: 9. The CDR3 is 15 amino acids. The CDR3 is CASSPLGTGWYEQYF. CDR3 sequence (DNA): TGTGCCAGCAGCCCTCTTGGGACAGGGTGGTACGAGCAGTACTTC.

The chain couples TRBV19 to TRBJ2-3; TRBD2 matches at 14 bases. This CDR3 has 16 residues. Germline V gene lookup returns CDR1 LNHDA and CDR2 SQIVND (reference sequence). With 9 bases clipped from V and 0 bases from J, the junction kept 5 bases outside the gene matches. Here the CDR3 DNA reads TGTGCCAGCAGACTAGCGGGGGGGACTAGCACAGATACGCAGTATTTT. It specifies CASRLAGGTSTDTQYF.

The V and J genes are TRBV6-5 and TRBJ1-1, with 7 positions matching TRBD1. Unmatched junction bases numbered 3, after V lost 6 bases and J lost 8 bases. There are 11 residues in the CDR3. CDR1 is MNHEY and CDR2 is SVGAGI in the germline V gene. CDR3 nucleotides: TGTGCCAGCAGCCGGGACAGAGAAGCTTTCTTT. It translates to CASSRDREAFF.

This sequence joins TRBV7-2 and TRBJ1-2; the match to TRBD1 covers 9 bases. The germline CDR1 and CDR2 sequences are SGHTA and FQGNSA. This CDR3 region has 13 residues. V lost 5 bases, J lost 8 bases, and 6 bases stayed unmatched. The CDR3 reads CASSPGQGGGYTF. CDR3 in DNA: TGTGCCAGCAGCCCGGGACAGGGAGGCGGCTACACCTTC.

This clone has just one count. V usage is TRBV6-5 and J usage is TRBJ2-6; 7 bases agree with TRBD1. The CDR3 length is 16 residues. From germline, CDR1 is MNHEY and CDR2 SVGAGI. V was clipped by 0 bases and J by 1 base; unmatched bases: 0. CDR3 amino acids: CASSYSTGSGANVLTF. DNA of the CDR3: TGTGCCAGCAGTTACTCGACAGGGTCTGGGGCCAACGTCCTGACTTTC.

CDR3 bases: TGTGCCACCAGCAGAGATCGCAGCTACGAGCAGTACTTC. This sequence encodes CATSRDRSYEQYF. J is TRBJ2-7 and V is TRBV15; D unclear. This CDR3 has 13 residues. Germline CDR1 LNHNV, CDR2 YYDKDF (reference sequence). The V gene lost 0 bases and the J gene lost 3 bases, with 6 bases spanning the gap.

The rearrangement uses TRBV19 and TRBJ1-5; 9 bases agree with TRBD1. The V segment lost 5 bases and the J segment 5 bases; nucleotides outside the gene matches: 10. Germline values: CDR1 LNHDA, CDR2 SQIVND (reference sequence). The CDR3 extends over 16 amino acids. CDR3: CASSPLTGGGYQPQHF. DNA for the CDR3: TGTGCCAGTAGTCCCCTTACAGGGGGCGGATATCAGCCCCAGCATTTT.

The chain employs TRBV19 and TRBJ2-6; D perhaps matches TRBD1 (6 bases). Germline V gives CDR1 LNHDA, CDR2 SQIVND (reference sequence). Between the trimmed V and J ends, which lost 3 bases and 0 bases, there was a span of 12 bases. CDR3 size: 17 residues. CDR3 sequence: CASSIRQGNSGANVLTF. CDR3 bases: TGTGCCAGTAGTATTCGGCAGGGGAACTCTGGGGCCAACGTCCTGACTTTC.